This T cell receptor (beta chain) was obtained from a study of T cells in Graves' hyperthyroidism and ophthalmopathy. What was amplified from RNA transcripts were TCR beta CDR3 regions. The TCR CDR3 first-round RT-PCR relied on the HTBI primer set. TCRdb redid the calling of the multiplex PCR reads with MiXCR, one entry per CDR3 protein. Of approximately 48,000 distinct CDR3 sequences listed, 45% to 50% are singletons. Trimming removed 6 bases from V and 2 bases from J, with 15 bases in between. The CDR3 extends over 15 amino acids. From germline, CDR1 is SNHLY and CDR2 FYNNEI. This clonotype was seen at least ten times. Uncontrolled infections, other autoimmune diseases, pregnancy or lactation led to exclusion of patients.

The V call is TRBV2, the J call TRBJ2-3; D may be TRBD1 or TRBD2 (5 bases each). The specimen was peripheral blood or thyroid tissue (not recorded which). The receptor was isolated from a woman in her 50s with Graves' hyperthyroidism. CDR3 amino acids: CASSLDRDYTDTQYF. The CDR3 DNA is TGTGCCAGCAGCCTCGACAGAGACTACACAGATACGCAGTATTTT.